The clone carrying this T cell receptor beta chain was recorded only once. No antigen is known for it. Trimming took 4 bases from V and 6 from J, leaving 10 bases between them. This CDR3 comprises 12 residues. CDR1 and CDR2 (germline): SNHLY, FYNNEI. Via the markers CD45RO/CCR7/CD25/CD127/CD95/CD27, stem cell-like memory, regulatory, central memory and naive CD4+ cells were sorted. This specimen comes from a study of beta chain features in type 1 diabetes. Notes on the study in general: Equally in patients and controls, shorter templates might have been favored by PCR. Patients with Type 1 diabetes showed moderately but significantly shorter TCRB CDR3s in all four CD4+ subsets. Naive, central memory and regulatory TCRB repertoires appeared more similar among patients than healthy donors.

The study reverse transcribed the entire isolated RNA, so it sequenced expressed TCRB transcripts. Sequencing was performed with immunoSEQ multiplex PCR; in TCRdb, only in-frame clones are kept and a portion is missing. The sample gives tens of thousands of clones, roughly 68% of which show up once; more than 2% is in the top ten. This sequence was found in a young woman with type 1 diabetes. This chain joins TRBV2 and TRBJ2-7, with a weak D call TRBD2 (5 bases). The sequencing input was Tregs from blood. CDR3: CASSVVEGEQYF. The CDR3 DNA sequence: TGTGCCAGCAGTGTCGTAGAGGGCGAGCAGTACTTC. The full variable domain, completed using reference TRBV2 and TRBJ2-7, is EPEVTQTPSHQVTQMGQEVILRCVPISNHLYFYWYRQILGQKVEFLVSFYNNEISEKSEIFDDQFSVERPDGSNFTLKIRSTKLEDSAMYFCASSVVEGEQYFGPGTRLTVT.